Sequencing of this TCR beta chain was carried out in a study of T cells in Graves' hyperthyroidism and ophthalmopathy. The CDR3 consists of 16 residues. Germline V CDR1 and CDR2: LNHDA, SQIVND (reference sequence). V shed 6 bases and J 3 bases; nucleotides not matched to a gene: 9. TCR beta CDR3 regions were amplified from RNA transcripts. Primed by the HTBI set, a first-round RT-PCR was run on the TCR CDR3. From the multiplex PCR reads, TCRdb called clonotypes with MiXCR, one entry per CDR3 protein. The data hold about 480,000 distinct CDR3 sequences, with 13% to 15% observed a single time. The definition of stable Graves' hyperthyroidism was no ophthalmopathy progression within 18 months. Criteria for exclusion of patients were uncontrolled infection, other autoimmune disease, pregnancy or lactation. Out of roughly 10 ml of fresh peripheral blood came the PBMCs.

The sample taken for sequencing was blood. The rearrangement links TRBV19 to TRBJ1-5, with 9 bases aligning to TRBD1. This sequence was found in a woman aged 18-30 years with Graves' hyperthyroidism. This CDR3 reads CASSPRTGDLNQPQHF. DNA of the CDR3: TGTGCCAGTAGCCCTAGGACAGGGGACCTCAATCAGCCCCAGCATTTT.